The rows below give T cell receptor beta chains drawn from one sample of a study of T-cell reconstitution after alpha-beta-depleted transplantation in children. TCRdb re-analysed the PCR reads in MiXCR, keeping a single row per CDR3 protein. The repertoire consists of fewer than 120,000 distinct CDR3 sequences, with 10% occurring once and the leading ten covering 8%. The specimen comprised PBMCs from the stem cell graft donor, sampled from the stem cell graft. The receptors come from a human donor who donated a stem cell graft to a child with acute lymphoblastic leukemia. Each CDR3 is given with its conserved first and last residue. The order of the fields is V gene, J gene, clone size, D gene, CDR3 DNA, CDR3 protein. The D gene is left open where the match is weak. Size values are once, few and many counts, or a class for expanded clones, and some rows have none.

TRBV12-3/TRBV12-4	TRBJ2-7	many	-	TGTGCCAGCACGAGGGGCTACGAGCAGTACTTC	CASTRGYEQYF
TRBV7-2	TRBJ1-2	many	-	TGTGCCAGCAGCTTAGAAGGTGAAAAGGGCTATGGCTACACCTTC	CASSLEGEKGYGYTF
TRBV27	TRBJ2-6	many	-	TGTGCCAGCCAGCGCTCTGGGGCCAACGTCCTGACTTTC	CASQRSGANVLTF
TRBV6-5	TRBJ2-1	many	TRBD2	TGTGCCAGCAAAAACAGCGGGGGGGCCTACAATGAGCAGTTCTTC	CASKNSGGAYNEQFF
TRBV7-2	TRBJ2-7	many	-	TGTGCCAGCAGCTCCCCCCCAACCTACGAGCAGTACTTC	CASSSPPTYEQYF
TRBV7-9	TRBJ2-7	few	TRBD1	TGTGCCAGCAGACTGGGGGGACAGGGTCCCTACGAGCAGTACTTC	CASRLGGQGPYEQYF
TRBV28	TRBJ2-2	many	TRBD1	TGTGCCAGCAGATATACAGGGGAGATGGACACCGGGGAGCTGTTTTTT	CASRYTGEMDTGELFF
TRBV27	TRBJ1-1	many	TRBD1	TGTGCCAGCAGAACGGGACAGCGTGAAGCTTTCTTT	CASRTGQREAFF
TRBV28	TRBJ2-7	many	-	TGTGCCAGCAGTTCCCCGGGACATCGGGCTACCTACGAGCAGTACTTC	CASSSPGHRATYEQYF
TRBV10-3	TRBJ2-1	many	-	TGTGCCATCAGTGAGCGCGGTTCCTACAATGAGCAGTTCTTC	CAISERGSYNEQFF
TRBV6-1	TRBJ1-2	many	TRBD1	TGTGCCAGCAGTGAAGCAAGGGACAGGGCAGGGACCTTC	CASSEARDRAGTF
TRBV20-1	TRBJ1-1	many	-	TGCAGTGCTAGAGTGGCAGGGGAGAACACTGAAGCTTTCTTT	CSARVAGENTEAFF
TRBV5-1	TRBJ2-7	many	TRBD2	TGCGCCAGCAGCTTAACGGGAGGGATTTACGAGCAGTACTTC	CASSLTGGIYEQYF
TRBV7-2	TRBJ2-3	many	TRBD2	TGTGCCAGCAGCTTAGTGGCGGGAGGGGTAGATACGCAGTATTTT	CASSLVAGGVDTQYF
TRBV6-2/TRBV6-3	TRBJ2-7	many	-	TGTGCCACCACGGATGGGGCCTCCTACGAGCAGTACTTC	CATTDGASYEQYF
TRBV7-9	TRBJ2-6	few	-	TGTGCCAGCAGCCGCACACCCGGGGCCAACGGCCTGACTTTC	CASSRTPGANGLTF
TRBV11-2	TRBJ1-2	few	-	TGTGCCAGCAGGCCCGGGATATCTGGGGGTGGCTACACCTTC	CASRPGISGGGYTF
TRBV6-5	TRBJ2-3	many	-	TGTGCCAGCAGTTACTCGGGCCCTAGCGATTGGGCAGATACGCAGTATTTT	CASSYSGPSDWADTQYF
TRBV6-5	TRBJ1-2	many	-	TGTGCCAGCAGTTATCAGGGCCGGGGCTACACCTTC	CASSYQGRGYTF
TRBV6-2/TRBV6-3	TRBJ2-6	many	-	TGTGCCAGCAGTTCGCCTGGGGCCAACGTCCTGACTTTC	CASSSPGANVLTF
TRBV4-2	TRBJ2-7	many	TRBD1	TGTGCCAGCAGCCAAGGACAGGGGGCGCGGGAGCAGTACTTC	CASSQGQGAREQYF
TRBV5-1	TRBJ1-5	many	-	TGCGCCAGCAGCTTGCTAGGGGGAGATCAGCCCCAGCATTTT	CASSLLGGDQPQHF
TRBV3-1	TRBJ1-2	many	TRBD1	TGTGCCAGCAGCCAAGAAATCCGGGACAGGGGCCCCTACTATGGCTACACCTTC	CASSQEIRDRGPYYGYTF
TRBV18	TRBJ2-7	many	TRBD1	TGTGCCAGCTCACTGTCACAGGGGACGGGCGACGAGCAGTACTTC	CASSLSQGTGDEQYF
TRBV5-1	TRBJ1-5	medium-sized	TRBD1	TGCGCCAGCAGCCCGGGACAGGGAAGCAATCAGCCCCAGCATTTT	CASSPGQGSNQPQHF
TRBV12-3/TRBV12-4	TRBJ2-1	-	-	TGTGCCAGCAGTTTACAGGTGTGGGATGAGCAGTTCTTC	CASSLQVWDEQFF
TRBV12-3/TRBV12-4	TRBJ2-1	many	TRBD2	TGTGCCAGCAGTTTAGTGGGACTAGCGGAAGACAATGAGCAGTTCTTC	CASSLVGLAEDNEQFF
TRBV13	TRBJ2-2	many	-	TGTGCCAGCAGCACGGGTACTAGATCCGGGGAGCTGTTTTTT	CASSTGTRSGELFF
TRBV5-1	TRBJ2-4	-	-	TGCGCCAGCAGCCCCTATACCGTTGACATTCAGTACTTC	CASSPYTVDIQYF
TRBV5-1	TRBJ2-1	many	-	TGCGCCAGCTCCCAGGCGTGGGGGGAGCAGTTCTTC	CASSQAWGEQFF
TRBV6-6	TRBJ1-3	many	-	TGTGCCAGCAGTTACTCCCCTGGAAACACCATATATTTT	CASSYSPGNTIYF
TRBV7-2	TRBJ2-3	many	-	TGTGCCAGCACCGTATCCCAAACAGATACGCAGTATTTT	CASTVSQTDTQYF
TRBV7-9	TRBJ2-3	many	TRBD2	TGTGCCAGCAGCCCAGGACTAGCGGGGAGCACAGATACGCAGTATTTT	CASSPGLAGSTDTQYF
TRBV5-1	TRBJ1-1	many	TRBD1	TGCGCCAGCATCCCGGACAGGGCCGGTGAAGCTTTCTTT	CASIPDRAGEAFF
TRBV20-1	TRBJ2-3	many	TRBD1	TGCAGTGCTATACGGACAGGCGGCACAGATACGCAGTATTTT	CSAIRTGGTDTQYF
TRBV27	TRBJ1-4	many	-	TGTGCCAGCAGTCCCGGGACCATGAGAGGGGAAAAACTGTTTTTT	CASSPGTMRGEKLFF
TRBV9	TRBJ2-2	many	-	TGTGCCAGCAGCGCTCGTGGGGGGATCGCCGGGGAGCTGTTTTTT	CASSARGGIAGELFF
TRBV4-3	TRBJ2-1	many	TRBD2	TGCGCCAGCAGCCAAGACCCTAGCGGGGTGGGGGAGCAGTTCTTC	CASSQDPSGVGEQFF
TRBV6-5	TRBJ2-1	many	-	TGTGCCAGCAGTTACTCGGTTAGCAGCCCCTACAATGAGCAGTTCTTC	CASSYSVSSPYNEQFF
TRBV5-1	TRBJ2-1	many	TRBD1	TGCGCCAGCAGAAAGACAGGGAGCTCCTACAATGAGCAGTTCTTC	CASRKTGSSYNEQFF
TRBV6-2/TRBV6-3	TRBJ2-1	many	-	TGTGCCAGCAGTCCAGAGATTGCCCGGTACAATGAGCAGTTCTTC	CASSPEIARYNEQFF
TRBV10-2	TRBJ1-4	many	TRBD1	TGCGCCAGCAGCCTCGCTCGAACAGGGGGAACTGAAAAACTGTTTTTT	CASSLARTGGTEKLFF
TRBV20-1	TRBJ2-2	many	-	TGCAGTGCTTACGGACAGACCAACACCGGGGAGCTGTTTTTT	CSAYGQTNTGELFF
TRBV10-3	TRBJ2-7	few	TRBD1	TGTGCCATCAGTGATGTGACAGGGTCCTCCGAGCAGTACTTC	CAISDVTGSSEQYF
TRBV5-1	TRBJ2-7	many	-	TGCGCCAGCAGCTCCCCGGACCGAGGACTTGGGTACGAGCAGTACTTC	CASSSPDRGLGYEQYF
TRBV5-1	TRBJ2-1	many	TRBD2	TGCGCCAGCAGCTTGGAGGGCGGGAGGCCTCTCTACAATGAGCAGTTCTTC	CASSLEGGRPLYNEQFF
TRBV5-6	TRBJ2-5	many	-	TGTGCCAGCAGCGGGACGGTCCAAGAGACCCAGTACTTC	CASSGTVQETQYF
TRBV7-9	TRBJ2-5	few	TRBD1	TGTGCCAGCGCTTACGGGTGGGGACAGATGGAGGAGACCCAGTACTTC	CASAYGWGQMEETQYF
TRBV7-2	TRBJ1-5	many	-	TGTGCCAGCAGCCCTGACAGGTTACAGCCCCAGCATTTT	CASSPDRLQPQHF
TRBV7-2	TRBJ2-1	many	-	TGTGCCAGCAGCTTAGGAACTACCAAAGAGCAGTTCTTC	CASSLGTTKEQFF
TRBV7-2	TRBJ1-1	many	-	TGTGCCAGCAGCTTTGACCAGGGGACCACTGAAGCTTTCTTT	CASSFDQGTTEAFF
TRBV12-3/TRBV12-4	TRBJ2-1	many	TRBD2	TGTGCCAGCAGGACCGGGACTAGCGAAAATGAGCAGTTCTTC	CASRTGTSENEQFF